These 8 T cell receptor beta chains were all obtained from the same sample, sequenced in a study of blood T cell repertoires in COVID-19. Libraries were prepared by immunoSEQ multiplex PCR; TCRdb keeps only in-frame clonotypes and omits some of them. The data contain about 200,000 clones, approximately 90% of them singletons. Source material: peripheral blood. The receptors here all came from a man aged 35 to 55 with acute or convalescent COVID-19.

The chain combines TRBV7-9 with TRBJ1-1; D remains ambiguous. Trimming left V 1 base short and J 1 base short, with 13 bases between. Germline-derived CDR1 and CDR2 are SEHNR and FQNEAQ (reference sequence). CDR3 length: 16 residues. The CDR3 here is CASSLGSGRPNTEAFF. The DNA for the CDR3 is TGTGCCAGCAGCTTAGGAAGCGGCAGACCGAACACTGAAGCTTTCTTT.

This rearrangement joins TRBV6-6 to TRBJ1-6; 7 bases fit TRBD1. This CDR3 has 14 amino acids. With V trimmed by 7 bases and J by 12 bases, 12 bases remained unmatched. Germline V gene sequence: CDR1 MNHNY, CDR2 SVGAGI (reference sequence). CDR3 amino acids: CASTPRQGFLPLHF. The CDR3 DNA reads TGTGCCAGCACTCCCAGACAGGGTTTTTTACCCCTCCACTTT.

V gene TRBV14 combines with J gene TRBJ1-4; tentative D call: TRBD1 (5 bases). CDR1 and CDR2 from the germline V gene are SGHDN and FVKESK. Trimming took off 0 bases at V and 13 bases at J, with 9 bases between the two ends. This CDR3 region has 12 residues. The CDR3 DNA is TGTGCCAGCAGCCAAGATTACAGGAGACTGTTTTTT. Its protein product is CASSQDYRRLFF.

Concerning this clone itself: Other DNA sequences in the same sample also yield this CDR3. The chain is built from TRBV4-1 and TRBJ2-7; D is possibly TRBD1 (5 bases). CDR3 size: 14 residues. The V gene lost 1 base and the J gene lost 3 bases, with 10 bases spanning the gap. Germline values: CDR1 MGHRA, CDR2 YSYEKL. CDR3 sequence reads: CASSQVGQGYEQYF. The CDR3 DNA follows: TGCGCCAGCAGCCAAGTCGGGCAGGGCTACGAGCAGTACTTC.

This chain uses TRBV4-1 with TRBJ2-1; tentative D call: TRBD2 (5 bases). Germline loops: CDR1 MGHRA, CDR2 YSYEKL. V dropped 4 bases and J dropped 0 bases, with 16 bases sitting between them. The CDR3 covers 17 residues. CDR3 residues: CASSRFAQADSYNEQFF. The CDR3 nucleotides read TGCGCCAGCAGCCGTTTCGCACAAGCGGACTCCTACAATGAGCAGTTCTTC.

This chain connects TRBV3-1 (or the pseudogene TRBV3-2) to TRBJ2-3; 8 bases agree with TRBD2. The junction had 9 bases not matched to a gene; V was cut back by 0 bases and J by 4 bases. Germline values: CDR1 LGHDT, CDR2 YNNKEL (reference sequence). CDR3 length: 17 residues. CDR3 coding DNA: TGTGCCAGCAGCCAAGAGGTCGGGGGGGGCCTAGCAGATACGCAGTATTTT. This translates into CASSQEVGGGLADTQYF.

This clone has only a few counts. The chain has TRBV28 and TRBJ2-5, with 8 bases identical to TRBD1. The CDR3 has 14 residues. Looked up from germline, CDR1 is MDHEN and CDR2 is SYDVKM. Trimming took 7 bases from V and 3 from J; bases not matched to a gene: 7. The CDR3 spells CASNPDRAKETQYF. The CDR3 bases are TGTGCCAGCAACCCGGACAGGGCCAAAGAGACCCAGTACTTC. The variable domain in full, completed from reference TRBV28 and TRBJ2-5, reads DVKVTQSSRYLVKRTGEKVFLECVQDMDHENMFWYRQDPGLGLRLIYFSYDVKMKEKGDIPEGYSVSREKKERFSLILESASTNQTSMYLCASNPDRAKETQYFGPGTRLLVL.

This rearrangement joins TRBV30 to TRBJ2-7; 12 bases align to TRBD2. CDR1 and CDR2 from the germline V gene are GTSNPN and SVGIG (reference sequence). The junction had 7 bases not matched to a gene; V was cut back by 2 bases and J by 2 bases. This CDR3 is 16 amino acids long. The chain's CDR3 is CAWSSGTSGPPYEQYF. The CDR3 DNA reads TGTGCCTGGAGTTCCGGGACTAGCGGGCCCCCCTACGAGCAGTACTTC.